The rows below give T cell receptor beta chains drawn from one sample of a study of T-cell reconstitution after alpha-beta-depleted transplantation in children. One entry per CDR3 protein results from TCRdb running MiXCR on the PCR reads. The sample includes approximately 400,000 distinct CDR3 sequences, 15% to 20% of them seen just once. Sequencing was performed on PBMCs, mostly from graft donor cells, taken 360 days after TCRalphabeta/CD19-depleted stem cell transplant. The origin of the receptors is a boy younger than two who had a stem cell transplant for Wiskott-Aldrich syndrome, so the T cells may come from the graft donor. The CDR3 runs from the conserved cysteine through the conserved F or W. A D gene is named only where the DNA matches it firmly. Size is omitted from some rows. Given values are once, few, many or a class for expanded clones.

v_call: TRBV5-1; d_call: TRBD2; clone_size: NA; j_call: TRBJ2-7; cdr3_nt: TGCGCCAGCAGCTGGGCGGGAGCCCGCTCCTACGAGCAGTACTTC; cdr3_aa: CASSWAGARSYEQYF
v_call: TRBV4-1; d_call: NA; clone_size: NA; j_call: TRBJ2-7; cdr3_nt: TGCGCCAGCAGCCAGTGGGAGAGGATAAACGAGCAGTACTTC; cdr3_aa: CASSQWERINEQYF
v_call: TRBV5-1; d_call: NA; clone_size: NA; j_call: TRBJ2-6; cdr3_nt: TGCGCCAGCAGCTTGGATCGGAACAGGCCCCGCTCTCCTGGGGCCAACGTCCTGACTTTC; cdr3_aa: CASSLDRNRPRSPGANVLTF
v_call: TRBV12-5; d_call: TRBD2; clone_size: NA; j_call: TRBJ2-7; cdr3_nt: TGTGCTAGTGGTCCCGGGACTAGCGGGGCCTACGAGCAGTACTTC; cdr3_aa: CASGPGTSGAYEQYF
v_call: TRBV6-5; d_call: TRBD1; clone_size: NA; j_call: TRBJ2-3; cdr3_nt: TGTGCCAGCAGTTGGGACAGGGGAGCGTCAGATACGCAGTATTTT; cdr3_aa: CASSWDRGASDTQYF
v_call: TRBV12-3/TRBV12-4; d_call: NA; clone_size: NA; j_call: TRBJ2-4; cdr3_nt: TGTGCCAGCAGTTTTGGGCTAGCTTTAAACATTCAGTACTTC; cdr3_aa: CASSFGLALNIQYF
v_call: TRBV24-1; d_call: NA; clone_size: NA; j_call: TRBJ2-5; cdr3_nt: TGTGCCACCAGTGATCCTCAGGGTCCCCAAGAGACCCAGTACTTC; cdr3_aa: CATSDPQGPQETQYF
v_call: TRBV11-2; d_call: NA; clone_size: few; j_call: TRBJ2-1; cdr3_nt: TGTGCCAGCAGCTTAGATTTTGGTCCGGGGGCGTTAAGTATCGGTGAGCAGTTCTTC; cdr3_aa: CASSLDFGPGALSIGEQFF
v_call: TRBV7-2; d_call: TRBD1; clone_size: many; j_call: TRBJ1-2; cdr3_nt: TGTGCCAGCAGCCGGGACAGGGCAGGCTACACCTTC; cdr3_aa: CASSRDRAGYTF
v_call: TRBV3-1; d_call: NA; clone_size: NA; j_call: TRBJ2-7; cdr3_nt: TGTGCCAGCAGCCAAGTTCAGTGGTACGAGCAGTACTTC; cdr3_aa: CASSQVQWYEQYF
v_call: TRBV11-1; d_call: TRBD2; clone_size: NA; j_call: TRBJ2-1; cdr3_nt: TGTGCCAGCAGCCCACTAGCGGGAGGGCCAGGTGCTTCCTACAATGAGCAGTTCTTC; cdr3_aa: CASSPLAGGPGASYNEQFF
v_call: TRBV20-1; d_call: NA; clone_size: few; j_call: TRBJ1-1; cdr3_nt: TGCAGTGCGGTGTATTCACAGGGACCCACTGAAGCTTTCTTT; cdr3_aa: CSAVYSQGPTEAFF
v_call: TRBV6-1; d_call: TRBD2; clone_size: NA; j_call: TRBJ2-1; cdr3_nt: TGTGCCAGCAAATCAGCGGGAGGGCCTTACAATGAGCAGTTCTTC; cdr3_aa: CASKSAGGPYNEQFF
v_call: TRBV10-3; d_call: TRBD2; clone_size: few; j_call: TRBJ2-3; cdr3_nt: TGTGCCATCAGTGAGTTAGCGGGTTCTAGCACAGATACGCAGTATTTT; cdr3_aa: CAISELAGSSTDTQYF
v_call: TRBV7-2; d_call: NA; clone_size: NA; j_call: TRBJ2-4; cdr3_nt: TGTGCCAGCACCATCGGCCTAGCCAAAAACATTCAGTACTTC; cdr3_aa: CASTIGLAKNIQYF
v_call: TRBV4-3; d_call: NA; clone_size: NA; j_call: TRBJ2-7; cdr3_nt: TGCGCCAGCAGCCAGTACGCCCAGCCAAGGGAGCTCTCCTACGAGCAGTACTTC; cdr3_aa: CASSQYAQPRELSYEQYF
v_call: TRBV5-1; d_call: NA; clone_size: few; j_call: TRBJ2-5; cdr3_nt: TGCGCCAGCAGCTTCCCGGGCCTCCAAGAGACCCAGTACTTC; cdr3_aa: CASSFPGLQETQYF
v_call: TRBV7-2; d_call: NA; clone_size: NA; j_call: TRBJ1-2; cdr3_nt: TGTGCCAGCAGCCGAAAGGTGGGCCGAGGCTACACCTTC; cdr3_aa: CASSRKVGRGYTF
v_call: TRBV4-1; d_call: TRBD2; clone_size: few; j_call: TRBJ2-3; cdr3_nt: TGCGCCAGCAGCCGTAGCGGGGACATCACAGATACGCAGTATTTT; cdr3_aa: CASSRSGDITDTQYF
v_call: TRBV5-8; d_call: TRBD1; clone_size: NA; j_call: TRBJ1-4; cdr3_nt: TGTGCCAGCAGCTACCGACAGGGTACTGAAAAACTGTTTTTT; cdr3_aa: CASSYRQGTEKLFF
v_call: TRBV3-1; d_call: TRBD1; clone_size: NA; j_call: TRBJ2-7; cdr3_nt: TGTGCCAGCAGCCAAGATACAGGGGGTCCCTACGAGCAGTACTTC; cdr3_aa: CASSQDTGGPYEQYF
v_call: TRBV12-3/TRBV12-4; d_call: TRBD1; clone_size: NA; j_call: TRBJ1-2; cdr3_nt: TGTGCCAGCAGTTTAATCTCCGGGACAGGGGGTCGACAAGGCTACACCTTC; cdr3_aa: CASSLISGTGGRQGYTF
v_call: TRBV5-1; d_call: NA; clone_size: NA; j_call: TRBJ1-6; cdr3_nt: TGCGCCAGCAGCCGCTCCCGGGACAAGCCCAGGGCCCTCCACTTT; cdr3_aa: CASSRSRDKPRALHF
v_call: TRBV12-3/TRBV12-4; d_call: NA; clone_size: NA; j_call: TRBJ2-3; cdr3_nt: TGTGCCAGCAGTTCCGCGGGGTTGGGTCTGGCAGATACGCAGTATTTT; cdr3_aa: CASSSAGLGLADTQYF
v_call: TRBV15; d_call: NA; clone_size: NA; j_call: TRBJ2-7; cdr3_nt: TGTGCCACCAGCAGAGAACTAGGGGGCTACGAGCAGTACTTC; cdr3_aa: CATSRELGGYEQYF
v_call: TRBV11-3; d_call: NA; clone_size: NA; j_call: TRBJ2-1; cdr3_nt: TGTGCCAGCACCGGGACCAGTGATGAGCAGTTCTTC; cdr3_aa: CASTGTSDEQFF
v_call: TRBV5-1; d_call: NA; clone_size: many; j_call: TRBJ2-5; cdr3_nt: TGCGCCAGCAGCCCTCAGCAGGGGCAAGAGACCCAGTACTTC; cdr3_aa: CASSPQQGQETQYF
v_call: TRBV5-1; d_call: NA; clone_size: few; j_call: TRBJ2-1; cdr3_nt: TGCGCCAGCAGCTTGGCCGTTCCCGATGAGCAGTTCTTC; cdr3_aa: CASSLAVPDEQFF
v_call: TRBV4-1; d_call: TRBD2; clone_size: many; j_call: TRBJ2-2; cdr3_nt: TGCGCCAGCAGCCAACCCTACCTAGCGGGGGGTTCCAGCGGGGAGCTGTTTTTT; cdr3_aa: CASSQPYLAGGSSGELFF
v_call: TRBV10-3; d_call: TRBD2; clone_size: NA; j_call: TRBJ2-7; cdr3_nt: TGTGCCATCAGTGAGTCTGGGGTAGCGGGAGTGGGGGAGCAGTACTTC; cdr3_aa: CAISESGVAGVGEQYF
v_call: TRBV20-1; d_call: TRBD2; clone_size: few; j_call: TRBJ2-7; cdr3_nt: TGCAGTGCCCTCGGACTAGCGGGAACAAGTAGCTCCTACGAGCAGTACTTC; cdr3_aa: CSALGLAGTSSSYEQYF
v_call: TRBV11-2; d_call: TRBD1; clone_size: NA; j_call: TRBJ2-1; cdr3_nt: TGTGCCAGCAGTCCTAGGGGCAGGGGGCAAAATGAGCAGTTCTTC; cdr3_aa: CASSPRGRGQNEQFF
v_call: TRBV25-1; d_call: TRBD2; clone_size: NA; j_call: TRBJ2-3; cdr3_nt: TGTGCCAGCAGTGATACGACTAGCGGGAGGGCATTGGCAGATACGCAGTATTTT; cdr3_aa: CASSDTTSGRALADTQYF
v_call: TRBV5-1; d_call: NA; clone_size: many; j_call: TRBJ2-7; cdr3_nt: TGCGCCAGCAGCTTGGATCCTTGGTCCGAGCAGTACTTC; cdr3_aa: CASSLDPWSEQYF
v_call: TRBV7-9; d_call: TRBD2; clone_size: NA; j_call: TRBJ2-1; cdr3_nt: TGTGCCAGCAGCCGCCGACTAGCGGGCGCCTACAATGAGCAGTTCTTC; cdr3_aa: CASSRRLAGAYNEQFF
v_call: TRBV20-1; d_call: TRBD1; clone_size: few; j_call: TRBJ2-5; cdr3_nt: TGCAGTGCTAGAGATCCGGACAGGGGGCATCAAGAGACCCAGTACTTC; cdr3_aa: CSARDPDRGHQETQYF
v_call: TRBV20-1; d_call: TRBD1; clone_size: many; j_call: TRBJ2-1; cdr3_nt: TGCAGTGCTAGTAAGGGGGCGTTTGTCAATGAGCAGTTCTTC; cdr3_aa: CSASKGAFVNEQFF
v_call: TRBV30; d_call: TRBD2; clone_size: few; j_call: TRBJ2-2; cdr3_nt: TGTGCCTGCCATAGCGGGACAAACACCGGGGAGCTGTTTTTT; cdr3_aa: CACHSGTNTGELFF
v_call: TRBV6-1; d_call: NA; clone_size: few; j_call: TRBJ2-5; cdr3_nt: TGTGCCAGCAGACATCATAAGTACCAAGAGACCCAGTACTTC; cdr3_aa: CASRHHKYQETQYF
v_call: TRBV12-3/TRBV12-4; d_call: TRBD1; clone_size: NA; j_call: TRBJ2-7; cdr3_nt: TGTGCCAGCACCCTGGGACAGGGAAAGAACTACGAGCAGTACTTC; cdr3_aa: CASTLGQGKNYEQYF
v_call: TRBV19; d_call: TRBD1; clone_size: few; j_call: TRBJ2-2; cdr3_nt: TGTGCCAGTAGTACCCGGACAGGGGCGACCACCGGGGAGCTGTTTTTT; cdr3_aa: CASSTRTGATTGELFF
v_call: TRBV12-3/TRBV12-4; d_call: TRBD1; clone_size: NA; j_call: TRBJ2-7; cdr3_nt: TGTGCCAGCAGTGATGTTGGGACAGGCACCGAGCAGTACTTC; cdr3_aa: CASSDVGTGTEQYF
v_call: TRBV10-3; d_call: NA; clone_size: NA; j_call: TRBJ2-5; cdr3_nt: TGTGCCATCAGGAGCCCGGTAGGAGAGACCCAGTACTTC; cdr3_aa: CAIRSPVGETQYF
v_call: TRBV24-1; d_call: TRBD2; clone_size: NA; j_call: TRBJ2-1; cdr3_nt: TGTGCCACCTCGATAGCGGGGGGGAATGAGCAGTTCTTC; cdr3_aa: CATSIAGGNEQFF
v_call: TRBV24-1; d_call: NA; clone_size: many; j_call: TRBJ2-1; cdr3_nt: TGTGCCACCAGTGCCTACAATGAGCAGTTCTTC; cdr3_aa: CATSAYNEQFF
v_call: TRBV12-3/TRBV12-4; d_call: NA; clone_size: NA; j_call: TRBJ2-5; cdr3_nt: TGTGCCAGCAGTTTAGTGGTGGGGGCGCGAAAAGAGACCCAGTACTTC; cdr3_aa: CASSLVVGARKETQYF
v_call: TRBV25-1; d_call: TRBD1; clone_size: NA; j_call: TRBJ1-2; cdr3_nt: TGTGCCAGCAGTGAATATGGGGACAGGGGGGCCTATGGCTACACCTTC; cdr3_aa: CASSEYGDRGAYGYTF
v_call: TRBV29-1; d_call: NA; clone_size: many; j_call: TRBJ2-2; cdr3_nt: TGCAGCGTTGAGACCGGGGAGCTGTTTTTT; cdr3_aa: CSVETGELFF
v_call: TRBV7-9; d_call: NA; clone_size: once; j_call: TRBJ2-2; cdr3_nt: TGTGCCAGCAGCCTCTCCCTTCCGCACGGGGAGCTGTTTTTT; cdr3_aa: CASSLSLPHGELFF
v_call: TRBV12-3/TRBV12-4; d_call: NA; clone_size: NA; j_call: TRBJ2-1; cdr3_nt: TGTGCCAGCAGTGACAGCAGGCCCTACAATGAGCAGTTCTTC; cdr3_aa: CASSDSRPYNEQFF
v_call: TRBV7-6; d_call: TRBD2; clone_size: NA; j_call: TRBJ2-1; cdr3_nt: TGTGCCAGCAGCTCCTCAAGCGGGAGCTCCTACAATGAGCAGTTCTTC; cdr3_aa: CASSSSSGSSYNEQFF